The 14 T cell receptor beta chains reported below all come from one sample, sequenced in a study of T cells in Graves' hyperthyroidism and ophthalmopathy (dated by TCRdb to the late 2010s). Receptor amplification or capture employed multiplex PCR. TCRdb records Illumina HiSeq 2000 as the sequencer. TCR beta CDR3 regions were amplified from RNA transcripts. The first round of RT-PCR for the TCR CDR3 was performed with the HTBI primer set and the Qiagen OneStep RT-PCR kit. The public reads were reanalyzed by TCRdb: fastp trimming at Q25, MiXCR alignment, in-frame beta chains only. For every CDR3 protein sequence, its rows merge into one entry that carries the most common genes and DNA. Counted in this sample were around 250,000 distinct CDR3 sequences; 16% of them appeared once. In total, the top ten clones hold less than 35% of the sample. Specimen: blood. Every receptor here comes from a woman aged 18-29 years with Graves' ophthalmopathy.

In this sample, this clonotype turned up many times. The genes are TRBV12-3 or TRBV12-4 and TRBJ1-2; maybe TRBD1 (6 bases). The V gene lost 6 bases and the J gene lost 6 bases, with 14 bases spanning the gap. This CDR3 is built from 13 residues. CDR3 sequence (DNA): TGTGCCAGCAGCAACAGGGTCGGAGATGGCTACACCTTC. As protein: CASSNRVGDGYTF.

This chain links TRBV11-3 with TRBJ2-2; D might be TRBD1 or TRBD2, each matching 5 bases. The CDR3 spans 16 residues. V lost 3 bases to trimming and J lost 0 bases, with 11 bases between them. Per the germline V gene, CDR1 is SGHNT and CDR2 is YENEEA. The CDR3 coding sequence is TGTGCCAGCAGCTTGCGAGGGGTTACGAACACCGGGGAGCTGTTTTTT. Its protein is CASSLRGVTNTGELFF. The entire variable domain, with the rest obtained from reference TRBV11-3 and TRBJ2-2, is as follows: EAGVVQSPRYKIIEKKQPVAFWCNPISGHNTLYWYLQNLGQGPELLIRYENEEAVDDSQLPKDRFSAERLKGVDSTLKIQPAELGDSAVYLCASSLRGVTNTGELFFGEGSRLTVL.

This clonotype was seen repeatedly, ten times or more. The chain is built from TRBV12-3 or TRBV12-4 and TRBJ1-2; D is unclear. The CDR3 sequence is 15 residues long. V shed 5 bases and J shed 2 bases, with 15 bases lying between them. CDR3: CASSAGPERNYGYTF. In nucleotides, the CDR3 is TGTGCCAGCAGTGCCGGGCCCGAGAGGAACTATGGCTACACCTTC.

This clonotype was detected ten times or more. The V and J genes are TRBV7-6 and TRBJ2-1, with D tentatively TRBD1 or TRBD2 (5 bases each). Trimming left V 0 bases short and J 5 bases short, with 8 bases between. The CDR3 is 14 residues long. Germline V lookup: CDR1 SGHVS, CDR2 FNYEAQ. CDR3 region: CASSLALGDNEQFF. The CDR3 DNA is TGTGCCAGCAGCTTAGCTCTGGGGGACAATGAGCAGTTCTTC.

This clonotype was observed at least ten times. The chain links TRBV9 to TRBJ2-1, with TRBD2 matching 7 bases. CDR1 SGDLS and CDR2 YYNGEE come from the germline V gene. The trim removed 2 bases at V and 3 bases at J, leaving 5 bases unmatched. The CDR3 runs 15 residues. The CDR3 spells CASSVGRGVYNEQFF. The CDR3 DNA reads TGTGCCAGCAGCGTGGGACGGGGGGTCTACAATGAGCAGTTCTTC. Combining the CDR3 with reference TRBV9 and TRBJ2-1 gives the whole variable domain DSGVTQTPKHLITATGQRVTLRCSPRSGDLSVYWYQQSLDQGLQFLIQYYNGEERAKGNILERFSAQQFPDLHSELNLSSLELGDSALYFCASSVGRGVYNEQFFGPGTRLTVL.

The chain is built from TRBV7-2 and TRBJ2-3; 11 bases line up with TRBD2. CDR1 is SGHTA, CDR2 FQGNSA, per germline. V lost 2 bases to trimming and J lost 0 bases; unmatched junction nucleotides: 4. The CDR3 is made up of 17 amino acids. The CDR3 is CASSLLAGGPSTDTQYF. The CDR3 DNA follows: TGTGCCAGCAGCTTATTAGCGGGAGGGCCTAGCACAGATACGCAGTATTTT.

This clonotype was counted ten times or more. This sequence joins TRBV29-1 and TRBJ2-3; tentative D call: TRBD1 (6 bases). The CDR3 consists of 16 residues. Germline-derived CDR1 and CDR2 are SQVTM and ANQGSEA. V lost 5 bases and J 0 bases, leaving 18 bases between the germline ends. CDR3 DNA: TGCAGCGTTCCGAGAGGGGGAACCACTAGCACAGATACGCAGTATTTT. Translated, it gives CSVPRGGTTSTDTQYF.

With regard to this clonotype: A read error may be the cause here, since a much bigger clone is one base away. The V gene is TRBV30, the J gene TRBJ2-1; D uncertain. CDR1 and CDR2 (germline): GTSNPN, SVGIG (reference sequence). V gave up 6 bases and J gave up 4 bases, with 10 bases separating them. There are 12 residues in the CDR3. CDR3 coding DNA: TGTGCCTGCGAGAGTTATTACAATGAGCAGTTCTTC. Translating gives CACESYYNEQFF.

There are many counts of this clonotype. The rearrangement links TRBV7-9 to TRBJ2-5; D is tentatively TRBD1 or TRBD2 (5 bases each). The germline V and J ends were trimmed by 5 bases and 5 bases, with 21 bases remaining between them. Per the germline V gene, CDR1 is SEHNR and CDR2 is FQNEAQ (reference sequence). This CDR3 is 16 amino acids long. CDR3 DNA sequence: TGTGCCAGCAGCGACAACCGGGACGCGAGTCGGGAGACCCAGTACTTC. Its protein product is CASSDNRDASRETQYF. The entire variable domain, with the rest obtained from reference TRBV7-9 and TRBJ2-5, is as follows: DTGVSQNPRHKITKRGQNVTFRCDPISEHNRLYWYRQTLGQGPEFLTYFQNEAQLEKSRLLSDRFSAERPKGSFSTLEIQRTEQGDSAMYLCASSDNRDASRETQYFGPGTRLLVL.

Many counts were recorded for this clonotype. V is TRBV11-2 and J is TRBJ2-5; TRBD2 might be the D (6 bases). Germline loops: CDR1 SGHAT, CDR2 FQNNGV. The CDR3 runs 16 residues. V lost 5 bases, J lost 2 bases, and 18 bases lay in between. This chain's CDR3 is CASSLRSSAWQETQYF. The CDR3 region has the DNA TGTGCCAGCAGCCTAAGGTCTAGCGCATGGCAAGAGACCCAGTACTTC. The variable domain in full, completed from reference TRBV11-2 and TRBJ2-5, reads EAGVAQSPRYKIIEKRQSVAFWCNPISGHATLYWYQQILGQGPKLLIQFQNNGVVDDSQLPKDRFSAERLKGVDSTLKIQPAKLEDSAVYLCASSLRSSAWQETQYFGPGTRLLVL.

This clonotype was picked up many times. V gene TRBV19 combines with J gene TRBJ2-5; D is perhaps TRBD1 or TRBD2 (6 bases each). Germline CDR1 LNHDA, CDR2 SQIVND (reference sequence). Trimming shortened V by 3 bases and J by 4 bases, and 15 bases separated the two germline ends. The CDR3 totals 15 residues. The chain's CDR3 is CASSIRYGGRETQYF. The CDR3 DNA follows: TGTGCCAGTAGTATCCGGTATGGGGGGCGAGAGACCCAGTACTTC.

The table lists this clonotype with many counts. The chain combines TRBV4-3 with TRBJ2-3; 9 bases agree with TRBD2. V lost 0 bases to trimming and J lost 2 bases; unmatched junction nucleotides: 3. The CDR3 covers 16 residues. The germline V gene has CDR1 LGHNA and CDR2 YSLEER. CDR3 sequence reads: CASSQDGGRATDTQYF. In DNA, the CDR3 is TGCGCCAGCAGCCAAGATGGCGGGAGGGCCACAGATACGCAGTATTTT.

This clonotype has a count of ten or more. The chain joins TRBV7-3 to TRBJ2-7; D may be TRBD1 (5 bases). This CDR3 spans 13 amino acids. V was pared by 5 bases and J by 6 bases, with 14 bases between. Germline V gene sequence: CDR1 SGHTA, CDR2 FQGTGA. For the CDR3, the DNA is TGTGCCAGCAGCCCCCCGACAGTATCCGAGCAGTACTTC. Translation: CASSPPTVSEQYF.

This clonotype was recorded many times. Here the CDR3 reads CASSFIGLAGGHDSYNEQFF. CDR3 DNA sequence: TGTGCCAGCAGTTTCATCGGACTAGCGGGAGGTCACGACTCCTACAATGAGCAGTTCTTC. The chain is built from TRBV27 and TRBJ2-1, with 14 bases aligning to TRBD2. The J segment lost 0 bases and the V segment lost 3 bases, leaving 10 bases of the junction unmatched. This CDR3 contains 20 residues. CDR1 is MNHEY and CDR2 is SMNVEV in the germline V gene (reference sequence).